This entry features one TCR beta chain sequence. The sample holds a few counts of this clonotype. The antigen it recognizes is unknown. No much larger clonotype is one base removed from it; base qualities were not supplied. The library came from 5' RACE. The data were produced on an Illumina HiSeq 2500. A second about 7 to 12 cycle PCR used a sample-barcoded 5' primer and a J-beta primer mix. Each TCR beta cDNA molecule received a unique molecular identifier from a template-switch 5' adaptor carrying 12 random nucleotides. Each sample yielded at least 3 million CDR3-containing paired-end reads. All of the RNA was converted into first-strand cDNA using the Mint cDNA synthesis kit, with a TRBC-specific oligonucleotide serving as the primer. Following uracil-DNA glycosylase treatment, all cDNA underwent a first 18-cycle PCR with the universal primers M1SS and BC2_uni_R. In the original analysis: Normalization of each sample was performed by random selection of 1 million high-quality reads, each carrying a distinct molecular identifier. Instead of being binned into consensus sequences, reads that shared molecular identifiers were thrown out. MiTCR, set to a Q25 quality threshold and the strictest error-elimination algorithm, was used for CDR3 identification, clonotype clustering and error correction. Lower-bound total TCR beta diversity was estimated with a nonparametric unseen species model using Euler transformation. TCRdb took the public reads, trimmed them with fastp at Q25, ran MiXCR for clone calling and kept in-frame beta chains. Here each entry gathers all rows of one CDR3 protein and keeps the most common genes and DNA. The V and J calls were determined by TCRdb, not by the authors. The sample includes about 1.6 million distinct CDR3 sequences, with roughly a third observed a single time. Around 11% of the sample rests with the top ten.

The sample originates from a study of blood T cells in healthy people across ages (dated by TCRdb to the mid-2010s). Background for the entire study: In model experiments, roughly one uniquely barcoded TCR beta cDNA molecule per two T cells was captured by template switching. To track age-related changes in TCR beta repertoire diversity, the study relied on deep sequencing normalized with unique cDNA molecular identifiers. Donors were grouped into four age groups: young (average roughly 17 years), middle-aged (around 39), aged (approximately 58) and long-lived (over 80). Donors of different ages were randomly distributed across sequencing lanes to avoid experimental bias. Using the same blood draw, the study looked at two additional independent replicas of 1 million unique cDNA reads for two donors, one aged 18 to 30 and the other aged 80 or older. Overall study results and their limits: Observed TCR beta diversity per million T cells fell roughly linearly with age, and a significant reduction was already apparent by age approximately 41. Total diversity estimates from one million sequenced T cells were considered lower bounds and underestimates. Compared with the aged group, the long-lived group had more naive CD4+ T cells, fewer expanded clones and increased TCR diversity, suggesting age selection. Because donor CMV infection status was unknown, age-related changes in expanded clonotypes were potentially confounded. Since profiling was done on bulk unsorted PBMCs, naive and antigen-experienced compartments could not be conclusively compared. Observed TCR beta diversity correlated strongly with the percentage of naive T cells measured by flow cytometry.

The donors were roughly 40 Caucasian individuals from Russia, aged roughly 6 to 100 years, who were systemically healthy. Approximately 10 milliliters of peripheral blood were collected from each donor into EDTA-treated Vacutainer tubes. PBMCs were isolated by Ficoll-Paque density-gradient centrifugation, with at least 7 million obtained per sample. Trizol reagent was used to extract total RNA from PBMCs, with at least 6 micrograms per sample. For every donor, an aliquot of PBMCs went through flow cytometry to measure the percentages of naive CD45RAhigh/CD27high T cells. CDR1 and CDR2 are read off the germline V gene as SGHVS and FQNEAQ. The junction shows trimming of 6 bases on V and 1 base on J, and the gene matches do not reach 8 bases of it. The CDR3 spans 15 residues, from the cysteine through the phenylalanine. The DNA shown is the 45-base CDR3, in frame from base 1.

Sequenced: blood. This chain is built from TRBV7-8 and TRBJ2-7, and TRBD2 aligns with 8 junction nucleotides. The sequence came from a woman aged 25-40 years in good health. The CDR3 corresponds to CASRPGGVKSYEQYF. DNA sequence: TGTGCCAGCAGACCGGGGGGGGTAAAGTCCTACGAGCAGTACTTC.